This is a list of T cell receptor beta chains from one sample in a study of OX40 agonist ivuxolimab in advanced cancers. Measured with immunoSEQ multiplex PCR; TCRdb has only the in-frame clones, and not every one. Among about 49,000 clones listed, 81% were seen once. The sample was CD4+ or CD8+ T cells sorted from blood, taken in a trial of the OX40 agonist ivuxolimab. Receptor source: an adult with an advanced solid tumor such as melanoma, head and neck, liver or kidney cancer. The conserved cysteine and the conserved F or W are not part of the CDR3 here.

TRBV27	ASSWGLREGQQF
TRBV28	ASSLSLTSGSNNEQF
TRBV27	ASSLLGLAGGSYNEQF
TRBV7-9	ASSFEGEQY
TRBV28	ASSLVQGETEAF
TRBV6-1	ASSEVPGGPADTQY
TRBV7-9	ASSTTGLPYEQY
TRBV7-2	ASSLVPWTDPNNEQF
TRBV7-9	ASSFGEGGNTEAF
TRBV13	ASSTSATQY
TRBV28	ASSLASGIVNEQF
TRBV28	ASSFFPGETQY
TRBV7-8	ASSLVGTGVQPQH
TRBV29-1	SVALVYGYT
TRBV7-9	ASSPGTSGLYEQY
TRBV12-2	ASRSQREGPNEQF
TRBV6-4	ASSIQGEGTDTQY
TRBV11-2	ASSHGGVTEAF
TRBV28	ASSLTIAGGEQY
TRBV5-1	ASSLAGPGNTIY
TRBV11-2	ASSPTSFGNEKLF
TRBV25-1	ASSDPQGINGYT
TRBV25-1	ASSELPEEGTQY
TRBV28	ASTALNEQF
TRBV11-2	ASSLDESGYT
TRBV6-6	ASSYSTGQETQY
TRBV4-1	ASSQDYLSTDTQY
TRBV25-1	ASSWGTGRGSPLH